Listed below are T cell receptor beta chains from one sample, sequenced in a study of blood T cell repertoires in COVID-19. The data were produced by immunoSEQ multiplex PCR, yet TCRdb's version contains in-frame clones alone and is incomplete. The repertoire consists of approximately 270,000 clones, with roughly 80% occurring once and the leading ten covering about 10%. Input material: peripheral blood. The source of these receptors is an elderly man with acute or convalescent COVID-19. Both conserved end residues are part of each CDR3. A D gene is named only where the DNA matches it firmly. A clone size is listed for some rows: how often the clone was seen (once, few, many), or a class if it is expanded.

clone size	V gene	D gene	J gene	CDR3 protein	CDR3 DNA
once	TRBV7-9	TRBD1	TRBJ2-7	CASSGRGLYSYEQYF	TGTGCCAGCAGTGGAAGGGGGCTTTACTCCTACGAGCAGTACTTC
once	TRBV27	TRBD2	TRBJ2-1	CASSLLAGVDNEQFF	TGTGCCAGCAGCCTACTAGCGGGGGTAGACAATGAGCAGTTCTTC
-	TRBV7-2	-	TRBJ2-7	CASSRPRGQGGPVSYEQYF	TGTGCCAGCAGCCGGCCCCGGGGCCAGGGAGGCCCAGTCTCCTACGAGCAGTACTTC
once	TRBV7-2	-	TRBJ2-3	CASSSGTPRGDTQYF	TGTGCCAGCAGCTCAGGGACTCCCCGCGGGGATACGCAGTATTTT
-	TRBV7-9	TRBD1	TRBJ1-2	CATDNGRGGTGRNYGYTF	TGTGCCACCGACAACGGGAGGGGGGGGACAGGGAGGAACTATGGCTACACCTTC
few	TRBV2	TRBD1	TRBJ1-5	CASTRWTGNQPQHF	TGTGCCAGCACGCGATGGACAGGGAATCAGCCCCAGCATTTT
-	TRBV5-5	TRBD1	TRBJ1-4	CASSRTGGTNEKLFF	TGTGCCAGCAGTCGCACAGGGGGCACTAATGAAAAACTGTTTTTT
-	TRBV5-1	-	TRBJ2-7	CASSLASYEQYF	TGCGCCAGCAGCTTGGCGAGCTACGAGCAGTACTTC
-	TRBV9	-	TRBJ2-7	CASSVDPTGYEQYF	TGTGCCAGCAGCGTAGATCCAACGGGCTACGAGCAGTACTTC
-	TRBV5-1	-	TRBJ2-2	CASSSGGSGELFF	TGCGCCAGCAGCTCGGGCGGGTCGGGGGAGCTGTTTTTT
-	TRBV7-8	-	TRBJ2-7	CASSLGSGRMREQYF	TGTGCCAGCAGCTTAGGAAGCGGCAGGATGAGGGAGCAGTACTTC
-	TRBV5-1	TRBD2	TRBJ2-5	CASTRRITGTSRVETQYF	TGCGCCAGCACCCGCCGAATCACCGGGACTAGCCGCGTAGAGACCCAGTACTTC
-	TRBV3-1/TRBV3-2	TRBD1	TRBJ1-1	CASSLTGGTEAFF	TGTGCCAGCAGCCTGACAGGGGGGACTGAAGCTTTCTTT
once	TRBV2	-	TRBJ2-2	CASRPDSSTGELFF	TGTGCCAGCAGGCCGGACAGCTCCACCGGGGAGCTGTTTTTT
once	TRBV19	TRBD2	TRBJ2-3	CASSIGGGSTDTQYF	TGTGCCAGTAGTATCGGCGGGGGTAGCACAGATACGCAGTATTTT
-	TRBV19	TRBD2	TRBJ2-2	CASSMRGGVTGELFF	TGTGCCAGTAGTATGCGGGGGGGTGTCACCGGGGAGCTGTTTTTT
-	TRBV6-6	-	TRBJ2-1	CASSSYRGEQFF	TGTGCCAGCAGTTCTTACCGGGGTGAGCAGTTCTTC
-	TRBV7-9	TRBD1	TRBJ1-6	CASSLGQGPNSPLHF	TGTGCCAGCAGCCTCGGACAGGGACCCAATTCACCCCTCCACTTT
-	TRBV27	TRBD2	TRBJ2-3	CASSSGLANTDTQYF	TGTGCCAGCAGTTCTGGACTAGCGAACACAGATACGCAGTATTTT
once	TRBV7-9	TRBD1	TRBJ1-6	CASTPDGTGNSPLHF	TGTGCCAGCACCCCGGACGGGACAGGGAATTCACCCCTCCACTTT
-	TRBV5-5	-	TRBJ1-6	CASSSLRASQGPLHF	TGTGCCAGCAGCTCCCTGAGGGCTAGCCAGGGGCCCCTCCACTTT
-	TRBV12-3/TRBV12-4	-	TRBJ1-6	CASSLLSNSPLHF	TGTGCCAGCAGCCTCCTTTCTAATTCACCCCTCCACTTT
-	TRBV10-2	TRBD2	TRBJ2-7	CASRTSGGASSEQYF	TGCGCCAGCAGAACAAGCGGGGGGGCGTCCTCCGAGCAGTACTTC
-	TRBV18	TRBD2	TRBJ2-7	CASSPPVGLGTYEQYF	TGTGCCAGCTCACCACCGGTAGGACTAGGGACCTACGAGCAGTACTTC
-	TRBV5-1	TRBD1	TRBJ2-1	CASSRRDRAYNEQFF	TGCGCCAGCAGCCGCCGGGACAGGGCCTACAATGAGCAGTTCTTC
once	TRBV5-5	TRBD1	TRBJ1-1	CASSLGTGGANVAEAFF	TGTGCCAGCAGCTTGGGGACAGGGGGCGCGAATGTCGCTGAAGCTTTCTTT
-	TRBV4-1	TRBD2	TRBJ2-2	CASRAGGGRTGELFF	TGCGCCAGCAGAGCGGGAGGAGGAAGGACCGGGGAGCTGTTTTTT
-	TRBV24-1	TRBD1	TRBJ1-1	CATSTDRGNTEAFF	TGTGCCACCAGTACGGACAGGGGGAACACTGAAGCTTTCTTT
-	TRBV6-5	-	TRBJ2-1	CASRSFGLEYNEQFF	TGTGCCAGCAGATCCTTCGGGTTGGAATACAATGAGCAGTTCTTC
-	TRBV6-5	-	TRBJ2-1	CASSYSRSSYNEQFF	TGTGCCAGCAGTTACTCGCGCTCCTCCTACAATGAGCAGTTCTTC
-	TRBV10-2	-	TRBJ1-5	CASRDSEQPQHF	TGCGCCAGCAGGGACAGTGAACAGCCCCAGCATTTT
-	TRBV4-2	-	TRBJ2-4	CASSQYNHYDLAKNIQYF	TGTGCCAGCAGCCAATATAACCACTACGACCTAGCCAAAAACATTCAGTACTTC
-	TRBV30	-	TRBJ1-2	CAWSVGTANYGYTF	TGTGCCTGGAGTGTCGGTACAGCTAACTATGGCTACACCTTC
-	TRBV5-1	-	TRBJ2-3	CASSLGRGRTDTQYF	TGCGCCAGCAGCTTGGGGCGGGGTAGGACAGATACGCAGTATTTT
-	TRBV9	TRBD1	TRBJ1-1	CASSLTGVGTEAFF	TGTGCCAGCAGCCTCACAGGGGTTGGGACTGAAGCTTTCTTT
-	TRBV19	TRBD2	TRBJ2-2	CASKPGLGSGPGELFF	TGTGCCAGTAAGCCGGGACTAGGGAGCGGCCCCGGGGAGCTGTTTTTT
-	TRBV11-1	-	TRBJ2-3	CASSLAGPVNTQYF	TGTGCCAGCAGCTTAGCGGGCCCCGTAAATACGCAGTATTTT